The present T cell receptor (beta chain) was sequenced within a study of blood T cell repertoires in COVID-19. This CDR3 is 10 amino acids long. CDR1 is DFQATT, CDR2 SNEGSKA, per germline (reference sequence). V lost 7 bases to trimming and J lost 7 bases, with 10 bases between them. The repertoire was sequenced with immunoSEQ multiplex PCR; TCRdb's copy has only in-frame clones and lacks some. The sample consists of fewer than 300,000 clones, about 85% of them appearing once. Material: PBMCs or T cells enriched from blood (not recorded which). The receptor's source is a woman between 45 and 65 years old who had recovered from COVID-19. The chain recombines TRBV20-1 with TRBJ1-1, with unresolved D. As DNA, the CDR3 is TGCAGTGTAGGAGAGATTGAAGCTTTCTTT. Amino acid sequence: CSVGEIEAFF.